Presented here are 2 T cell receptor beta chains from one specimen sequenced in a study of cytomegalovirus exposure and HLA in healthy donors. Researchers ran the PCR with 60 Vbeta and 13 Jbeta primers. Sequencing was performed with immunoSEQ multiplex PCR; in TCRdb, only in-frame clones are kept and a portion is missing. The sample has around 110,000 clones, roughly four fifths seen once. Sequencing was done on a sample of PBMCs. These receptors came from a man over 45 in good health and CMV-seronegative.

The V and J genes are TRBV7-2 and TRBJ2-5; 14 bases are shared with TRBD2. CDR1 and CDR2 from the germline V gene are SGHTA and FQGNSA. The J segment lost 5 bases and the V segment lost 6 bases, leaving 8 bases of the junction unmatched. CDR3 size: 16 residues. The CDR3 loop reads CASSPGLAGGGETQYF. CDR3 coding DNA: TGTGCCAGCAGTCCCGGACTAGCGGGGGGAGGGGAGACCCAGTACTTC.

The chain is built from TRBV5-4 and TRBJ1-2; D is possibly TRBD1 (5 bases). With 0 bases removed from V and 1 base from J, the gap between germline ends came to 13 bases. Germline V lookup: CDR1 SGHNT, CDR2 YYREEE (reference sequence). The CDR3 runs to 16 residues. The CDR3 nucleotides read TGTGCCAGCAGCTTGGGTTTCATAGGGGTTAACTATGGCTACACCTTC. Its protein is CASSLGFIGVNYGYTF.